This T cell receptor beta chain is drawn from a study of shared clonotypes between healthy human individuals (TCRdb year 2020). Turning to the overall study: The cohort included three men and a couple of women between 18 and 49 years of age. Between about 0.94 and 8.9 billion PBMCs per donor were obtained by leukapheresis. To increase sequencing depth and limit assay-specific biases, different laboratories used diverse techniques to prepare libraries and sequence TCR repertoires. To estimate repertoire size and how much clonotype sharing occurs between individuals, the study deeply sequenced the blood TCR repertoires of roughly 5 healthy adults. Broad study findings and their caveats: The small number of donors limited the genetic and exposure-history diversity represented. Pairwise subsampling led to the expectation that sequencing depth would affect the degree of clonotype sharing among donors. Sampling was limited to blood, and TCR repertoires in tissue likely differ from TCR repertoires in blood.

Using the deep immunoSEQ assay, multiplex PCR amplified TCR CDR3 regions from genomic DNA. Extracted genomic DNA from each cell subset was spread evenly across all wells of several immunoSEQ 96-well plates, with each plate serving as a replicate. For unsorted PBMC, each replicate PCR was loaded with approximately 300 ng genomic DNA, equivalent to tens of thousands of T cell genomes. Unsorted PBMC genomic DNA was sequenced across ten immunoSEQ deep assay plates. Purified libraries were measured with a Qubit 3.0 fluorometer, size-checked on a Bioanalyzer 2100, and measured again with the KAPA Library Quantification kit. Every immunoSEQ 96-well plate was sequenced on a dedicated single-read 150-cycle Illumina NextSeq 550 flow cell. As for how the authors treated the data: Because the immunoSEQ output included only junctional sequences and no quality scores, the filtering could not be the same as the filtering used for full-length reads. To assign V/J genes and CDR3, sequences were annotated against IMGT germline references using PyIR, a Python wrapper for IgBLAST v1.9. Any read was removed if the V/J assignment was weak (E-value above 1e-6), the CDR3 was missing, or the read contained stop codons, out-of-frame junctions, or ambiguous translated residues. V3J clonotypes were defined as sequences sharing an identical inferred V gene, J gene, and CDR3 amino acid sequence. The percentage overlap between two repertoires was calculated by dividing the number of shared unique clonotypes by the size of the smaller repertoire. Repertoire richness was assessed with RTK rarefaction, the Chao1 estimator, and Recon v2.1 estimates of unobserved clonotypes. TCRdb holds this immuneACCESS table with in-frame rearrangements only. Some clones are missing; in checked studies, unresolved V genes explain under half, and the rest has no known cause. The D gene and trimming were derived from the DNA, and the V and J assignments and clone size from that table. The sample table holds about 100,000 clones, of which roughly 45% were seen once. Together, the top ten hold about 16% of the sample.

Donors were healthy HIV-negative adults with no recently reported acute infections or vaccinations. All donors were Caucasian adults living in Nashville, Tennessee, USA. For unsorted samples, approximately 84 million PBMCs were counted, and genomic DNA was extracted using the QIAamp DNA Blood Mini kit. Blood was collected by leukapheresis, and PBMCs were isolated by Ficoll-Histopaque density gradient centrifugation and then cryopreserved in liquid nitrogen vapor phase. Details on this clone: No cognate antigen has been identified for it. No much larger clone is present one base from it, and per-base qualities are unavailable.

After removal of 4 bases from V and 5 bases from J, the junction retains 7 bases not matched to a gene. The CDR3 measures 14 amino acids from cysteine to phenylalanine. The kept DNA is CDR3 alone, 42 bases in frame from the first base. CDR1 and CDR2 are drawn from the germline V gene: SQVTM, ANQGSEA. In this chain, TRBV29-1 is recombined with TRBJ2-3; a stretch of 9 junction bases matches TRBD2. The sample taken for sequencing was PBMCs. The source is a woman aged 40 to 50 in good health. Some clones in this sample may be carry-over from other donors' samples. The CDR3 in this case is CSVATSGPRDTQYF. The nucleotides read TGCAGCGTTGCAACTAGCGGGCCCCGAGATACGCAGTATTTT.